This T cell receptor (beta chain) was found in a study of cytomegalovirus exposure and HLA in healthy donors. Donors counted as nominally healthy when sampled, yet unrecorded immune exposures were likely. The PCR ran on 60 Vbeta and 13 Jbeta primers. Profiling relied on immunoSEQ multiplex PCR, and the TCRdb table lists in-frame clones only, not all of them. The repertoire holds 140,000 to 150,000 clones, with more than 9.5% as singletons. Germline CDR1 is SGHTA and CDR2 is FQGTGA. The length of the CDR3 is 13 residues. V was clipped by 6 bases and J by 10 bases, with 18 bases between them. The sequence was collected from a man in his forties or fifties in good health and CMV-seronegative. The chain is built from TRBV7-3 and TRBJ1-2; weak D call: TRBD1 (5 bases). Sequenced input: PBMCs. CDR3 coding DNA: TGTGCCAGCAGACTTACGGGACTTGGCGTCTACACCTTC. Encoded protein: CASRLTGLGVYTF.